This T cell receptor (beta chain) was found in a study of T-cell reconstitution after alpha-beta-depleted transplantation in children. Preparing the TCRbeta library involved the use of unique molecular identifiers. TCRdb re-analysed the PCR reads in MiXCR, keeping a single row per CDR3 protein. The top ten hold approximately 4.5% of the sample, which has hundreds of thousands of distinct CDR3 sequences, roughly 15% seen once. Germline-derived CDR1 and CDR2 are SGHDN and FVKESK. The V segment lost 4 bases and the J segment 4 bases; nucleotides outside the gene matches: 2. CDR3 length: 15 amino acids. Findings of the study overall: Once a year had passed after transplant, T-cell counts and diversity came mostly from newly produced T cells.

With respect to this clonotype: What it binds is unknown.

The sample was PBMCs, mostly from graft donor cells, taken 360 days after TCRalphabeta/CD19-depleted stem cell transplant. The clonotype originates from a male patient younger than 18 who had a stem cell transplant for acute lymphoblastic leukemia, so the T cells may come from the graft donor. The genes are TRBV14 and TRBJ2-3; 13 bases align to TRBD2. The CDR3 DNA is TGTGCCAGCAGCCGAGGACTAGCGGGAGCAGATACGCAGTATTTT. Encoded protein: CASSRGLAGADTQYF.